This record covers a single T cell receptor (beta chain). This sample is drawn from a study of blood T cell repertoires in COVID-19. Sequencing was performed with immunoSEQ multiplex PCR; in TCRdb, only in-frame clones are kept and a portion is missing. The sample lists approximately 54,000 clones, more than 75% occurring once. V gave up 6 bases and J gave up 4 bases, with 9 bases separating them. This CDR3 comprises 12 residues. The sequence came from a man between 45 and 60 years old with acute or convalescent COVID-19. The J gene is TRBJ1-2, the V gene TRBV12-3 or TRBV12-4, with D maybe TRBD1 (6 bases). Sequencing used peripheral blood. CDR3 bases: TGTGCCAGCAGCAGGGGAATCTATGGCTACACCTTC. Encoded protein: CASSRGIYGYTF.